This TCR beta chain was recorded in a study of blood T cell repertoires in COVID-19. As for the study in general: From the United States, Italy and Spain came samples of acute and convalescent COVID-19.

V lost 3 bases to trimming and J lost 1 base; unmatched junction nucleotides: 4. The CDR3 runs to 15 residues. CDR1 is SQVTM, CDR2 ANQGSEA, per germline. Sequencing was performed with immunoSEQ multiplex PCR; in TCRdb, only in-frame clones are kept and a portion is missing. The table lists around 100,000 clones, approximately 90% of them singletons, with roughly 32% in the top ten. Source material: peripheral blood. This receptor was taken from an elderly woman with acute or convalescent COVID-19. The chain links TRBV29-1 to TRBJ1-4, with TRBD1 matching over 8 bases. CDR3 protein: CSVEDRVQTNEKLFF. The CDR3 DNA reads TGCAGCGTTGAGGACAGGGTCCAAACTAATGAAAAACTGTTTTTT.